These T cell receptor beta chains were read from a single sample in a study of blood T cell repertoires in COVID-19. The method was immunoSEQ multiplex PCR; TCRdb's version includes in-frame clones alone and lacks a portion of them. The repertoire holds more than 300,000 clones, more than 85% seen once, with about 18% in the top ten. What was sequenced was PBMCs or T cells enriched from blood (not recorded which). These receptors all stem from a woman in her twenties or thirties who had recovered from COVID-19. The CDR3 runs from the conserved cysteine through the conserved F or W. D genes are given only for firm matches. Not every row has a clone size; where given, it reads once, few, many or a size class.

-,TRBD1,TRBJ1-1,TRBV7-9,CASSPTTGGNTEAFF,TGTGCCAGCAGCCCCACGACAGGGGGGAACACTGAAGCTTTCTTT
-,-,TRBJ2-3,TRBV3-1/TRBV3-2,CASSPADTDTQYF,TGTGCCAGCAGTCCCGCAGACACAGATACGCAGTATTTT
once,-,TRBJ2-1,TRBV4-1,CASSHNDISYNEQFF,TGCGCCAGCAGCCATAATGACATCTCCTACAATGAGCAGTTCTTC
-,-,TRBJ2-7,TRBV9,CGGRGYEQYF,TGTGGGGGGCGAGGGTACGAGCAGTACTTC
-,-,TRBJ1-5,TRBV21-1,CASSKPSESSNQPQHF,TGTGCCAGCAGCAAACCGTCGGAGAGTAGCAATCAGCCCCAGCATTTT
-,TRBD1,TRBJ1-2,TRBV2,CASKLQGANGYTF,TGTGCCAGCAAACTACAGGGGGCGAATGGCTACACCTTC
-,-,TRBJ2-7,TRBV18,CASSDGAGVAEQYF,TGTGCCAGCTCCGACGGGGCAGGGGTGGCCGAGCAGTACTTC
-,-,TRBJ2-7,TRBV5-4,CASSFSGVSYEQYF,TGTGCCAGCAGCTTCTCAGGCGTCAGCTACGAGCAGTACTTC
few,-,TRBJ1-1,TRBV25-1,CASSTSAGNTEAFF,TGTGCCAGCAGTACAAGTGCGGGGAACACTGAAGCTTTCTTT
-,-,TRBJ2-1,TRBV5-1,CASSFSGPIPNEQFF,TGCGCCAGCAGCTTTAGCGGACCCATCCCCAATGAGCAGTTCTTC
once,TRBD1,TRBJ2-3,TRBV9,CASSVGQGETTDTQYF,TGTGCCAGCAGCGTAGGGCAGGGGGAAACCACAGATACGCAGTATTTT
-,TRBD1,TRBJ2-3,TRBV20-1,CSASFSGTGRDTDTQYF,TGCAGTGCTAGTTTTTCGGGGACAGGGAGAGACACAGATACGCAGTATTTT
-,-,TRBJ2-5,TRBV7-2,CASSDLDFQETQYF,TGTGCCAGCAGCGACCTGGACTTTCAAGAGACCCAGTACTTC
-,-,TRBJ1-3,TRBV19,CASSLPGTRSGNTIYF,TGTGCCAGTAGCCTTCCCGGGACACGGTCTGGAAACACCATATATTTT
-,TRBD1,TRBJ1-2,TRBV5-4,CASSRGQDINYGYTF,TGTGCCAGCAGCCGCGGACAGGACATTAACTATGGCTACACCTTC
-,-,TRBJ1-5,TRBV7-2,CASSLARINQPQHF,TGTGCCAGCAGCTTAGCGAGGATCAATCAGCCCCAGCATTTT
-,-,TRBJ2-5,TRBV19,CASSRSGAQETQYF,TGTGCCAGTAGTCGTTCAGGGGCTCAAGAGACCCAGTACTTC
-,-,TRBJ2-7,TRBV24-1,CATSQGNYEQYF,TGTGCCACTTCTCAGGGAAACTACGAGCAGTACTTC
-,TRBD2,TRBJ2-7,TRBV5-5,CASTMKIAGVTYEQYF,TGTGCCAGCACCATGAAAATAGCGGGGGTAACCTACGAGCAGTACTTC
-,-,TRBJ2-7,TRBV7-2,CASSLGSRAEQYF,TGTGCCAGCAGCTTAGGAAGCCGCGCCGAGCAGTACTTC
-,TRBD1,TRBJ1-1,TRBV28,CASSRGTGDMRYTEAFF,TGTGCCAGCAGCCGCGGGACAGGGGACATGAGGTACACTGAAGCTTTCTTT
-,-,TRBJ2-1,TRBV7-3,CASSLSLDNEQFF,TGTGCCAGCAGCTTAAGTCTAGACAATGAGCAGTTCTTC
-,-,TRBJ2-3,TRBV24-1,CATSDFPSGDTQYF,TGTGCCACCAGTGATTTCCCCTCAGGGGATACGCAGTATTTT
-,TRBD1,TRBJ2-3,TRBV3-1/TRBV3-2,CASSRGQGFTDTQYF,TGTGCCAGCAGCCGGGGACAGGGATTCACAGATACGCAGTATTTT
-,-,TRBJ1-4,TRBV30,CAWSPGRNEKLFF,TGTGCCTGGTCCCCAGGGCGAAATGAAAAACTGTTTTTT
-,-,TRBJ1-1,TRBV27,CASNLRGSGDMNTEAFF,TGTGCCAGCAACCTCAGGGGTTCGGGTGACATGAACACTGAAGCTTTCTTT
-,-,TRBJ1-3,TRBV2,CASSARLSSGNTIYF,TGTGCCAGCAGTGCTAGACTTAGCTCTGGAAACACCATATATTTT
-,-,TRBJ1-5,TRBV19,CASSQDYAPQHF,TGTGCCAGTAGCCAGGACTATGCGCCCCAGCATTTT
-,-,TRBJ2-7,TRBV10-3,CAISESDSSYEQYF,TGTGCCATCAGTGAGTCCGACAGCTCCTACGAGCAGTACTTC
-,-,TRBJ1-6,TRBV28,CASSFNYNSPLHF,TGTGCCAGCAGTTTCAACTATAATTCACCCCTCCACTTT
-,TRBD1,TRBJ1-5,TRBV10-3,CAIIRMGQAVGPQHF,TGTGCCATCATCCGGATGGGACAGGCGGTTGGGCCCCAGCATTTT
-,-,TRBJ1-3,TRBV18,CASSTGTSGNTIYF,TGTGCCAGCTCAACAGGCACCTCTGGAAACACCATATATTTT
-,TRBD1,TRBJ2-1,TRBV7-2,CASSPRDRRNEQFF,TGTGCCAGCAGCCCCCGGGACAGGAGGAATGAGCAGTTCTTC
-,-,TRBJ1-1,TRBV7-9,CASSPQGNTEAFF,TGTGCCAGCAGCCCGCAGGGAAACACTGAAGCTTTCTTT
-,-,TRBJ1-5,TRBV19,CASSMTGHSNQPQHF,TGTGCCAGTAGTATGACAGGACATAGCAATCAGCCCCAGCATTTT
-,-,TRBJ2-1,TRBV6-5,CASSSPGRGANEQFF,TGTGCCAGCAGTTCCCCCGGCAGGGGAGCAAATGAGCAGTTCTTC
-,TRBD2,TRBJ2-5,TRBV7-2,CASSQNSGVQETQYF,TGTGCCAGCAGCCAAAATAGCGGGGTCCAAGAGACCCAGTACTTC
-,TRBD1,TRBJ1-4,TRBV4-2,CASSPQRDRGAEKLFF,TGTGCCAGCAGCCCTCAGCGGGACAGGGGTGCCGAAAAACTGTTTTTT
-,-,TRBJ1-1,TRBV14,CASSQFPGSNTEAFF,TGTGCCAGCAGCCAATTTCCGGGATCGAACACTGAAGCTTTCTTT
-,-,TRBJ1-6,TRBV14,CASSQGGGRYSPLHF,TGTGCCAGCAGCCAAGGGGGGGGTCGCTACTCACCCCTCCACTTT
-,TRBD1,TRBJ1-5,TRBV28,CASSRQGRTQPQHF,TGTGCCAGCAGTCGACAGGGGAGGACTCAGCCCCAGCATTTT
-,-,TRBJ2-1,TRBV29-1,CSVEGESRRYNEQFF,TGCAGCGTTGAAGGAGAATCTAGAAGGTACAATGAGCAGTTCTTC
-,TRBD1,TRBJ1-1,TRBV7-2,CASSFYPGQANTEAFF,TGTGCCAGCAGCTTCTACCCGGGACAGGCAAACACTGAAGCTTTCTTT
-,TRBD2,TRBJ2-2,TRBV4-2,CASSQEAGEGGELFF,TGTGCCAGCAGCCAGGAAGCGGGAGAAGGCGGGGAGCTGTTTTTT
-,-,TRBJ2-2,TRBV21-1,CASSKRTGYHTGELFF,TGTGCCAGCAGCAAGCGGACAGGGTATCACACCGGGGAGCTGTTTTTT
-,-,TRBJ1-1,TRBV7-8,CASSLMQGWDTEAFF,TGTGCCAGCAGCTTAATGCAGGGTTGGGACACTGAAGCTTTCTTT
-,-,TRBJ1-5,TRBV3-1/TRBV3-2,CASSQTGLNQPQHF,TGTGCCAGCAGCCAGACAGGCCTCAATCAGCCCCAGCATTTT
once,TRBD1,TRBJ1-4,TRBV9,CASSGGQGATYIEKLFF,TGTGCCAGCAGCGGAGGACAGGGGGCCACCTATATTGAAAAACTGTTTTTT
-,TRBD1,TRBJ1-5,TRBV28,CASSGTGMTQPQHF,TGTGCCAGCAGTGGGACAGGGATGACTCAGCCCCAGCATTTT
-,TRBD2,TRBJ2-1,TRBV7-9,CASSFGGRVYNEQFF,TGTGCCAGCAGCTTCGGCGGGAGAGTCTACAATGAGCAGTTCTTC
once,TRBD1,TRBJ2-6,TRBV28,CASSSQGAPGANVLTF,TGTGCCAGCAGTTCACAGGGGGCGCCTGGGGCCAACGTCCTGACTTTC